The next 14 T cell receptor beta chains were all read from a single sample in a study of control samples from healthy donors and cancer patients. Produced via immunoSEQ multiplex PCR; TCRdb's table is partial and in-frame only. The sample has about 3,000 clones; approximately 94% are singletons. Material: PBMCs. The receptors stem from a man between 65 and 80 years old with lung cancer.

V usage is TRBV18 and J usage is TRBJ1-6; D call uncertain. Looked up from germline, CDR1 is KGHSH and CDR2 is LQKENI. V lost 2 bases and J 9 bases, leaving 8 bases between the germline ends. The CDR3 contains 13 residues. The CDR3 sequence is CASSPDKGSPLHF. The CDR3 coding sequence is TGTGCCAGCTCACCAGATAAAGGTTCACCCCTCCACTTT.

In its sample, this clone was seen once. The rearrangement uses TRBV6-6 and TRBJ1-1; weak D call: TRBD1 (5 bases). The V end was cut by 0 bases, the J end by 6 bases, with 11 bases between. The CDR3 spans 14 residues. Germline loops: CDR1 MNHNY, CDR2 SVGAGI (reference sequence). CDR3 protein: CASSYSYKGSEAFF. For the CDR3, the DNA is TGTGCCAGCAGTTACTCGTACAAGGGGTCTGAAGCTTTCTTT.

This chain joins TRBV5-1 and TRBJ2-5; 11 bases align to TRBD2. Germline CDR1 SGHRS, CDR2 YFSETQ. CDR3 length equals 15 residues. The ends lost 4 bases at V and 6 bases at J; junction bases unmatched: 8. DNA for the CDR3: TGCGCCAGCAGCCAGACTAGCGGGGATCGCAAGACCCAGTACTTC. Encoded protein: CASSQTSGDRKTQYF.

The J gene is TRBJ1-4, the V gene TRBV7-2; 9 nucleotides line up with TRBD1. Per the germline V gene, CDR1 is SGHTA and CDR2 is FQGNSA. The CDR3 has 15 amino acids. The V segment lost 1 base and the J segment 8 bases; nucleotides outside the gene matches: 5. CDR3 sequence reads: CASSLVGTGGEKLFF. The CDR3 bases are TGTGCCAGCAGCTTAGTTGGAACAGGGGGCGAAAAACTGTTTTTT.

The chain employs TRBV6-5 and TRBJ1-1, with D maybe TRBD1 (6 bases). The CDR3 covers 14 residues. Germline V gene sequence: CDR1 MNHEY, CDR2 SVGAGI. V was trimmed by 2 bases and J by 3 bases, leaving 10 bases between them. The CDR3 loop reads CASSYRGRDTEAFF. The CDR3 DNA is TGTGCCAGCAGTTACAGGGGGAGGGACACTGAAGCTTTCTTT.

V and J are TRBV6-2 or TRBV6-3 and TRBJ1-1; a weak D match, TRBD1 (6 bases). The CDR3 is 14 amino acids. CDR1 is MNHEY and CDR2 is SVGEGT in the germline V gene. V lost 2 bases and J 2 bases, leaving 9 bases between the germline ends. The CDR3 DNA reads as TGTGCCAGCAGTTACCAGGGACATAACACTGAAGCTTTCTTT. The encoded protein is CASSYQGHNTEAFF.

The chain employs TRBV15 and TRBJ2-3, with 9 bases matching TRBD2. The CDR3 totals 15 residues. V lost 2 bases and J lost 6; bases outside the gene matches: 6. From germline, CDR1 is LNHNV and CDR2 YYDKDF (reference sequence). CDR3 sequence (DNA): TGTGCCACCAGCAGACTAGCGGGGCCGGGCGATACGCAGTATTTT. This sequence encodes CATSRLAGPGDTQYF.

The chain couples TRBV27 to TRBJ1-2; D unresolved. This CDR3 has 13 amino acids. In germline, CDR1 is MNHEY, CDR2 SMNVEV (reference sequence). V lost 1 base to trimming and J lost 8 bases, with 11 bases between them. The CDR3 protein is CASSLYEKSGYTF. The CDR3 DNA reads as TGTGCCAGCAGTTTATACGAAAAAAGCGGCTACACCTTC.

This chain uses TRBV12-3 or TRBV12-4 with TRBJ2-3, with D perhaps being TRBD1 or TRBD2 (5 bases each). This CDR3 has 12 residues. The V gene lost 6 bases and the J gene lost 8 bases, with 12 bases spanning the gap. DNA of the CDR3: TGTGCCAGCAGAGTCTGGGGGAGTACGCAGTATTTT. It codes for CASRVWGSTQYF.

The chain links TRBV2 to TRBJ2-7; 7 bases are a match to TRBD1. Germline CDR1 reads SNHLY; CDR2 reads FYNNEI. The CDR3 is 14 amino acids. Germline trimming cut 6 bases from V and 1 base from J; bases unmatched to any gene: 6. CDR3 in amino acids: CASRLRTGSYEQYF. The CDR3 coding sequence is TGTGCCAGCAGGTTAAGGACAGGTTCCTACGAGCAGTACTTC.

This sequence joins TRBV5-5 and TRBJ2-2; 9 bases match TRBD2. The V segment lost 4 bases and the J segment 4 bases; nucleotides outside the gene matches: 8. This CDR3 region has 16 residues. CDR1 and CDR2 from the germline V gene are SGHKS and YYEKEE (reference sequence). CDR3 DNA sequence: TGTGCCAGCAGCAGCGGAGGCGGGGGGGCCACCGGGGAGCTGTTTTTT. Translating gives CASSSGGGGATGELFF.

The rearrangement links TRBV9 to TRBJ2-3, with D perhaps matching TRBD1 (6 bases). V gave up 6 bases and J gave up 8 bases, with 16 bases separating them. Germline CDR1 SGDLS, CDR2 YYNGEE. The CDR3 length is 13 residues. The CDR3 DNA is TGTGCCAGCACCGGGGTTTTAGGGGGTACGCAGTATTTT. It codes for CASTGVLGGTQYF.

The V call is TRBV5-8, the J call TRBJ1-4; 11 positions agree with TRBD1. Looked up from germline, CDR1 is SGHTS and CDR2 is YDEGEE. The CDR3 has 15 amino acids. V lost 4 bases, J lost 6 bases, and 5 bases stayed unmatched. The CDR3 coding sequence is TGTGCCAGCAGCCGAGGACAGGGGGCAGATGAAAAACTGTTTTTT. It is translated as CASSRGQGADEKLFF.

CDR3 nucleotide sequence: TGTGCCAGCAGTTACGGACTTCATCGGGAGACCCAGTACTTC. Its translation: CASSYGLHRETQYF. The rearrangement uses TRBV6-5 and TRBJ2-5, with a possible D match to TRBD2 (5 bases). There are 14 residues in the CDR3. CDR1 is MNHEY, CDR2 SVGAGI, per germline. The V gene lost 2 bases and the J gene lost 5 bases, with 12 bases spanning the gap.